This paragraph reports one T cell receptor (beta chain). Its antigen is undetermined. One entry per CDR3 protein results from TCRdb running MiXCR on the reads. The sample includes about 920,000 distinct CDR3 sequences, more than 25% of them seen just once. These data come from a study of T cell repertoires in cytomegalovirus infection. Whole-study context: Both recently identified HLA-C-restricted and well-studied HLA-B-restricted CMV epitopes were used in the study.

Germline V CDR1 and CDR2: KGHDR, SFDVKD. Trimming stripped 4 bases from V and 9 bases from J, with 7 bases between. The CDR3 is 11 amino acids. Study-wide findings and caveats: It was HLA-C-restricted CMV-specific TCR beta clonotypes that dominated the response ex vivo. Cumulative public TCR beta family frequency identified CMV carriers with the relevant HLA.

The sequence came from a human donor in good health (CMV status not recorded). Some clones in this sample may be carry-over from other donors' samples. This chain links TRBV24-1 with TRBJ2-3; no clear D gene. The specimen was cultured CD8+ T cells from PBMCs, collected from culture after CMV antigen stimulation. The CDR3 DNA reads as TGTGCCACCAGTGAGAGCGACACGCAGTATTTT. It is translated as CATSESDTQYF.